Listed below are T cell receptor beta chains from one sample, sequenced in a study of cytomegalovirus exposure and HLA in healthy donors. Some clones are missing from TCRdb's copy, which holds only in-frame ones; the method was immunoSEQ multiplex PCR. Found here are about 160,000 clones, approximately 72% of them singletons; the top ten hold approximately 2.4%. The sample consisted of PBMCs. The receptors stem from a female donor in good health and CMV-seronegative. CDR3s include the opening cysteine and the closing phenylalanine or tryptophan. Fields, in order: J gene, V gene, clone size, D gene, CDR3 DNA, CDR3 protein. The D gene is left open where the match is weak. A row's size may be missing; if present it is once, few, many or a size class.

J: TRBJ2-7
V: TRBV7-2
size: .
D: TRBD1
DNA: TGTGCCAGCAGCTCCATCACGGGACAGGGCGCCGAGCAGTACTTC
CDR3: CASSSITGQGAEQYF

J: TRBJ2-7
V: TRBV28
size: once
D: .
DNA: TGTGCCAGCAGCACCGGGGCCTACGAGCAGTACTTC
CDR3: CASSTGAYEQYF

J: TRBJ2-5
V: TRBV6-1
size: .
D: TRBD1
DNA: TGTGCCAGCAGTGAGGGACAGTCCCAAGAGACCCAGTACTTC
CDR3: CASSEGQSQETQYF

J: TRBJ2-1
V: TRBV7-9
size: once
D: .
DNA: TGTGCCAGCAGCTTAGGGGAGGCTGAGCAGTTCTTC
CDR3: CASSLGEAEQFF

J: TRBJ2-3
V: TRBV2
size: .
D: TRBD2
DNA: TGTGCCAGCAGGACCGGACTAGCGGGCCCCACAGATACGCAGTATTTT
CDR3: CASRTGLAGPTDTQYF

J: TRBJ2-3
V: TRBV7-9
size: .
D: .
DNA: TGTGCCAGCAGCCCCGGGGGGCAGGCCTTCACAGATACGCAGTATTTT
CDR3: CASSPGGQAFTDTQYF

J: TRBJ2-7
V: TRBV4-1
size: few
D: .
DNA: TGCGCCAGCAGCGCCACAGGATCCCTCGGCGAGCAGTACTTC
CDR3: CASSATGSLGEQYF

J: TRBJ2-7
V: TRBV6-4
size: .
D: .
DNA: TGTGCCAGCAGTGACCCGCGGGACGGCGGAGAGGTTTACGAGCAGTACTTC
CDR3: CASSDPRDGGEVYEQYF

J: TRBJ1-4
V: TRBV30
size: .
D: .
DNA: TGTGCCTGGAGTGTACAGGGCATAGATAATGAAAAACTGTTTTTT
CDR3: CAWSVQGIDNEKLFF

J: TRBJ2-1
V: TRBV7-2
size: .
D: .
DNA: TGTGCCAGCAGCGAGGACAGCCTCCAGGAGCAGTTCTTC
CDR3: CASSEDSLQEQFF

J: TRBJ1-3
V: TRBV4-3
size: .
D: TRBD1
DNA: TGCGCCAGCAGCCGGGGGACAGCCTCTGGAAACACCATATATTTT
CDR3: CASSRGTASGNTIYF

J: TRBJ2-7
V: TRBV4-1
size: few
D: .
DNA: TGCGCCAGCAGCCAAGACCACACAGGGTCCTACGAGCAGTACTTC
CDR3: CASSQDHTGSYEQYF

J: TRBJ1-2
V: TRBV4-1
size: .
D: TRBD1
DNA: TGCGCCAGCAGCCAGCTCGGACAGGGGGCGAGTGGCTACACCTTC
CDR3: CASSQLGQGASGYTF

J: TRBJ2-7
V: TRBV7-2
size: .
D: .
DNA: TGTGCCAGCAGCGTACAGGGCAACTACGAGCAGTACTTC
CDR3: CASSVQGNYEQYF

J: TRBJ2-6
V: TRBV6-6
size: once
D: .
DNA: TGTGCCAGCAGGCGGGACAGCTCCTCTGGGGCCAACGTCCTGACTTTC
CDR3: CASRRDSSSGANVLTF

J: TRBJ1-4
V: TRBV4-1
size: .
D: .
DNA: TGCGCCAGCAGCCACAGCGCAACTAATGAAAAACTGTTTTTT
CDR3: CASSHSATNEKLFF

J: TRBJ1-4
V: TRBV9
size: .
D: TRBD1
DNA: TGTGCCAGCAGCCCCACCCCGACAGGGGTGCAAATCGGGACTAATGAAAAACTGTTTTTT
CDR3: CASSPTPTGVQIGTNEKLFF

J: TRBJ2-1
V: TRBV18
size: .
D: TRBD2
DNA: TGTGCCAGCTCACCACGTCTAGCGGGTACCAGCGGGGATGAGCAGTTCTTC
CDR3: CASSPRLAGTSGDEQFF

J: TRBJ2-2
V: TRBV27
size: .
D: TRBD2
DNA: TGTGCCAGCAGACCGGGAACTAGCGGGGGCCGGGAGCTGTTTTTT
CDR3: CASRPGTSGGRELFF

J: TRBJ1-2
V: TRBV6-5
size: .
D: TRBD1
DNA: TGTGCCAGCAGTTTTAGGTCCAGGGGGCACGGCTATGGCTACACCTTC
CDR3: CASSFRSRGHGYGYTF

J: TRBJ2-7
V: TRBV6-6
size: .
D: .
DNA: TGTGCCAGCAGTTACTCGACGGGGGAGGTTCCCAACGAGCAGTACTTC
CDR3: CASSYSTGEVPNEQYF

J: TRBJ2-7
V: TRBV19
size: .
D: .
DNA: TGTGCCAGTAGTGATGGAGGGAGTGGGGCCTACGAGCAGTACTTC
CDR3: CASSDGGSGAYEQYF

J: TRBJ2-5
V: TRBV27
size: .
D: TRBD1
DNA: TGTGCCAGCAGGGACAGGGGGCTGGTAGAGACCCAGTACTTC
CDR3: CASRDRGLVETQYF

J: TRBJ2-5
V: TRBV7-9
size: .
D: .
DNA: TGTGCCAGCAGCCCCGGCGGGGTAGGAGAGACCCAGTACTTC
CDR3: CASSPGGVGETQYF

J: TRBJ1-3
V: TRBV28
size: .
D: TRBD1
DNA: TGTGCCAGCAGGTCGGACAGGAGCTCTGGAAACACCATATATTTT
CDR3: CASRSDRSSGNTIYF

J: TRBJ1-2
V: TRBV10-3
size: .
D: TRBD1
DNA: TGTGCCATCAGTGAGGCCTCCCCCAGGGGGATCGGCTATGGCTACACCTTC
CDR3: CAISEASPRGIGYGYTF

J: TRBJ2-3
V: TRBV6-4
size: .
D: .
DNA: TGTGCCAGCAGTGGGGGGCCCACAGATACGCAGTATTTT
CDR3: CASSGGPTDTQYF